The 5 T cell receptor beta chains below all came from one sample that was sequenced in a study of human T cells and chemical hapten exposure. TCRdb itself ran the RACE reads through MiXCR, one entry per CDR3 protein. The sample has tens of thousands of distinct CDR3 sequences; approximately 9.9% are singletons. Time point in this sample: patch test 2, 6 weeks after DPC sensitization. The treatment here: therapeutic diphenylcyclopropenone sensitization with weekly scalp DPC. The sample here was whole blood, taken in connection with sensitization to the hapten diphenylcyclopropenone (DPC). Source of these receptors: a man aged 35 to 55 with alopecia areata. Some clones in this sample may be carry-over from other donors' samples.

The rearrangement uses TRBV6-5 and TRBJ2-3; 12 bases align to TRBD2. Germline CDR1 MNHEY, CDR2 SVGAGI. V shed 5 bases and J 4 bases; nucleotides not matched to a gene: 7. The CDR3 has 16 residues. The CDR3 loop reads CASSPRLAGAADTQYF. The CDR3 nucleotides are TGTGCCAGCAGTCCGAGACTAGCGGGAGCAGCAGATACGCAGTATTTT.

This clonotype was seen a few times. This chain uses TRBV20-1 with TRBJ2-7, with unresolved D. CDR1 and CDR2 from the germline V gene are DFQATT and SNEGSKA (reference sequence). The ends were cut back, 2 bases at V and 5 bases at J, with 13 bases in the middle. This CDR3 spans 13 amino acids. The CDR3 protein is CSARSGQENEQYF. DNA of the CDR3: TGCAGTGCTAGATCCGGCCAGGAGAACGAGCAGTACTTC.

The CDR3 is CASSQERALNTEAFF. The CDR3 coding sequence is TGCGCCAGCAGCCAAGAGAGGGCCTTGAACACTGAAGCTTTCTTT. The rearrangement uses TRBV4-3 and TRBJ1-1; D unresolved. The V gene's germline CDR1 is LGHNA and CDR2 YSLEER. The CDR3 contains 15 residues. V was pared by 0 bases and J by 0 bases, with 8 bases between.

This clonotype appeared a few times. V gene TRBV6-1 combines with J gene TRBJ2-3; 12 nucleotides align to TRBD2. CDR3 length: 14 amino acids. Germline V gives CDR1 MNHNS, CDR2 SASEGT. V lost 6 bases to trimming and J lost 6 bases; unmatched junction nucleotides: 4. The CDR3 nucleotides read TGTGCCAGCAGAGGACTAGCGGGATTTGATACGCAGTATTTT. Amino acids: CASRGLAGFDTQYF.

This clonotype was counted at least ten times. The J gene is TRBJ1-5, the V gene TRBV7-6; D gene ambiguous. In germline, CDR1 is SGHVS, CDR2 FNYEAQ. This CDR3 has 13 amino acids. V lost 5 bases and J lost 6, with 11 bases in between. CDR3 DNA: TGTGCCAGCAGCCAAAACGAGTTTCAGCCCCAGCATTTT. It specifies CASSQNEFQPQHF.